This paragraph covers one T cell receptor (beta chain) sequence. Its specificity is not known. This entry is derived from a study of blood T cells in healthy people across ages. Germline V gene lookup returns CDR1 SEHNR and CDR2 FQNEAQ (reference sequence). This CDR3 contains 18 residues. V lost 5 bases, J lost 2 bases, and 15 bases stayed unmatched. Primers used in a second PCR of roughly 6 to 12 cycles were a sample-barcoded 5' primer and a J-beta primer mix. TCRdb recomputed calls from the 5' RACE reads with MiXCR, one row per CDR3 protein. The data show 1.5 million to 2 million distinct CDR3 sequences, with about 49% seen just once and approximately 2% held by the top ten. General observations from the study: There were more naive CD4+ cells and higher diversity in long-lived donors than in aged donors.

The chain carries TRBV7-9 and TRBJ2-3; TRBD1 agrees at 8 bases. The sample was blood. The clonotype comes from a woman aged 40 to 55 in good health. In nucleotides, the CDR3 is TGTGCCAGCAGCCCCGGTTCAGGGGGCCGGGGAGACACAGATACGCAGTATTTT. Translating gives CASSPGSGGRGDTDTQYF.